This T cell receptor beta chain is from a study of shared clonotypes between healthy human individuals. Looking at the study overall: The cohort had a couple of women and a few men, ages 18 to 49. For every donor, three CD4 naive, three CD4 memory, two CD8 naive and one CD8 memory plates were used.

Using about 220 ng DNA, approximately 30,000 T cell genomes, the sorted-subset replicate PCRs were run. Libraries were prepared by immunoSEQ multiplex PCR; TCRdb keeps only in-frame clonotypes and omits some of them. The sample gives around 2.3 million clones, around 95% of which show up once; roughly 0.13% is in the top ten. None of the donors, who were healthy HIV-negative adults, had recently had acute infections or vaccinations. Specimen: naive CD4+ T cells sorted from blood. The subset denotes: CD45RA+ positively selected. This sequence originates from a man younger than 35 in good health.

The CDR3 is CASAPWGLAGGPSDTQYF. DNA for the CDR3: TGCGCCAGCGCACCATGGGGACTAGCGGGGGGGCCATCGGATACGCAGTATTTT. The chain joins TRBV5-1 to TRBJ2-3; 16 bases line up with TRBD2. V was pared by 7 bases and J by 6 bases, with 14 bases of the junction left unmatched. This CDR3 spans 18 amino acids. Germline V gene lookup returns CDR1 SGHRS and CDR2 YFSETQ.